The entry below describes one TCR beta chain. CDR1 SGHDN and CDR2 FVKESK come from the germline V gene. V was shortened by 0 bases and J by 1 base, with 13 bases between the two germline ends. This CDR3 region has 17 residues. Profiling relied on immunoSEQ multiplex PCR, and the TCRdb table lists in-frame clones only, not all of them. The sample contains tens of thousands of clones, approximately 87% of which appear only once. The data were taken from a study of technical replicates of blood from a few donors. The sequenced material came from PBMCs. V usage is TRBV14 and J usage is TRBJ1-3, with D unclear. The clonotype was recovered from a human donor in good health. Some clones in this sample may be carry-over from other donors' samples. Written as DNA, the CDR3 is TGTGCCAGCAGCCAAGATTCGGGAACATGGTCTGGAAACACCATATATTTT. Its protein product is CASSQDSGTWSGNTIYF. The whole variable domain, remainder taken from reference TRBV14 and TRBJ1-3, is EAGVTQFPSHSVIEKGQTVTLRCDPISGHDNLYWYRRVMGKEIKFLLHFVKESKQDESGMPNNRFLAERTGGTYSTLKVQPAELEDSGVYFCASSQDSGTWSGNTIYFGEGSWLTVV.